Here is one TCR beta chain with its context. The target antigen is unknown. Next came a second PCR, run for about 7 to 12 cycles, which used a sample-barcoded 5' primer along with a J-beta primer mix. TCRdb passed the 5' RACE reads through MiXCR, listing each CDR3 protein once. The sample has 900,000 to 950,000 distinct CDR3 sequences, 29% seen once; the top ten hold around 9.6%. The ends lost 5 bases at V and 2 bases at J; junction bases unmatched: 9. The CDR3 covers 16 residues. Germline-derived CDR1 and CDR2 are MDHEN and SYDVKM. The source of the sample is a study of blood T cells in healthy people across ages. General study results and limits: Those diversity estimates obtained from one million T cells were thought to be underestimates. Per million T cells, TCR beta diversity dropped roughly linearly as age increased.

These same data were also listed under a study on T cells of mothers and their children.

The rearrangement uses TRBV28 and TRBJ1-5; 7 bases fit TRBD1. The source is a middle-aged woman in good health. The material sequenced was blood. CDR3 sequence reads: CASSPPQGSGNQPQHF. The CDR3 DNA follows: TGTGCCAGCAGTCCCCCACAGGGGTCCGGCAATCAGCCCCAGCATTTT.